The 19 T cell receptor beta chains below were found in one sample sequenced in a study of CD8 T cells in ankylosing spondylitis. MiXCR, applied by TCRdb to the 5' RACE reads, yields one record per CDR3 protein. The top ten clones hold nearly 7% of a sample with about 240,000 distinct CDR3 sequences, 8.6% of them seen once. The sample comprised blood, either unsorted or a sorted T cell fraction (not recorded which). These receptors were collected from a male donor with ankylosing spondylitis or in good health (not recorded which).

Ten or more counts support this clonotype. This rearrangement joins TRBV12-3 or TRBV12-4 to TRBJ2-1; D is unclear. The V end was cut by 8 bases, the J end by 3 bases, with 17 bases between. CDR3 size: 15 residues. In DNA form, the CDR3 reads TGTGCCAGCGGCCCTCCCGGAAACTTCTACAATGAGCAGTTCTTC. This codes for CASGPPGNFYNEQFF.

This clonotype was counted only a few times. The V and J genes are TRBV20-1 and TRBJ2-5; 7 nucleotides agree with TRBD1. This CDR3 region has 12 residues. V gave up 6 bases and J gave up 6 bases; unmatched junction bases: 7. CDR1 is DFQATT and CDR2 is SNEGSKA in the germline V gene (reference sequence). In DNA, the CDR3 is TGCAGTGCCCTACAGGGGACGAAGACCCAGTACTTC. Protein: CSALQGTKTQYF.

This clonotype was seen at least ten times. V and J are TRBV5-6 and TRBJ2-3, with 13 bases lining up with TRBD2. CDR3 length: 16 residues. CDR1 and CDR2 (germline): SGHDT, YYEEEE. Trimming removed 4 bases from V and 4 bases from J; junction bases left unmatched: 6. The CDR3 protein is CASSRTSGSGSDTQYF. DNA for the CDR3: TGTGCCAGCAGCCGGACTAGCGGGAGTGGTTCAGATACGCAGTATTTT.

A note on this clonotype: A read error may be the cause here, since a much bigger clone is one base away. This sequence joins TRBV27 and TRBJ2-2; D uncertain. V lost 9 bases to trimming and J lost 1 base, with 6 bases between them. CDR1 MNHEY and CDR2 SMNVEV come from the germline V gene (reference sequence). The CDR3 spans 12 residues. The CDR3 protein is CARKLNTGELFF. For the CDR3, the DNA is TGTGCCAGGAAGCTGAACACCGGGGAGCTGTTTTTT.

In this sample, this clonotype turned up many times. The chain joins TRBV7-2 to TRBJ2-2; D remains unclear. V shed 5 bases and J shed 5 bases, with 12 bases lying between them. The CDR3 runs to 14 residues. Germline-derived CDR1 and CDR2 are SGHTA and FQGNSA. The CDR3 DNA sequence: TGTGCCAGCAGCCAGCGAAGATCAACCGGGGAGCTGTTTTTT. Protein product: CASSQRRSTGELFF.

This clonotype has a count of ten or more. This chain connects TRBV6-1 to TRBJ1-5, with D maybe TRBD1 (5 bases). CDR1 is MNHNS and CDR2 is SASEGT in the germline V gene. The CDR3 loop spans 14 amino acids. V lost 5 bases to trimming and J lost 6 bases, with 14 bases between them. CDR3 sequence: CASSPQRGSQPQHF. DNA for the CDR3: TGTGCCAGCAGTCCTCAGCGGGGCAGTCAGCCCCAGCATTTT.

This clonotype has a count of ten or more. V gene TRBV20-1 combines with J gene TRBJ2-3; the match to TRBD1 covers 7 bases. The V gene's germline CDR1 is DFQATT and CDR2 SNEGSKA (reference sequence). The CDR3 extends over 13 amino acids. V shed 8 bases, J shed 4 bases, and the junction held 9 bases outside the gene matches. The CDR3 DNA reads TGCAGTCCGACAGGGATATTCCCAGATACGCAGTATTTT. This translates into CSPTGIFPDTQYF.

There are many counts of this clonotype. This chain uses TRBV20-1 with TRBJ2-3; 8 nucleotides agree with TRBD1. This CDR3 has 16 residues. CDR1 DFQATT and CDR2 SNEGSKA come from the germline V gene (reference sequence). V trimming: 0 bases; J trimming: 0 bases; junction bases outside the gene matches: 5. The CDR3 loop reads CSARDYRTGSTDTQYF. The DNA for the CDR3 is TGCAGTGCTAGAGATTACCGGACAGGGAGCACAGATACGCAGTATTTT.

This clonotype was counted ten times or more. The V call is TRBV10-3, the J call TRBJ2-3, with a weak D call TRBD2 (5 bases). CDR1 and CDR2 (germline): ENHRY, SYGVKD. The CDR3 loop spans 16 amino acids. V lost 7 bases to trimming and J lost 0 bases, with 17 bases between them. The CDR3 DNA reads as TGTGCCATCACCTCTCGTAGCGATTCTAGCACAGATACGCAGTATTTT. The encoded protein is CAITSRSDSSTDTQYF.

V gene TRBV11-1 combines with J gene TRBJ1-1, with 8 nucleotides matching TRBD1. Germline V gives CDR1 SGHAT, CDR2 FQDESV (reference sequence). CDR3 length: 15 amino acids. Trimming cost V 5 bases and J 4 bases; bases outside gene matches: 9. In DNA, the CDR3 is TGTGCCAGCAGCCAAAGACAGGGGTCGGGCACTGAAGCTTTCTTT. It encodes CASSQRQGSGTEAFF.

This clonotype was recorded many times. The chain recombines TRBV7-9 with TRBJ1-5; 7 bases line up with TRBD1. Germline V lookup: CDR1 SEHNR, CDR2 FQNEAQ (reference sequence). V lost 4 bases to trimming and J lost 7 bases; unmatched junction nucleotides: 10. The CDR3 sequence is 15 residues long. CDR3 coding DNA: TGTGCCAGCAGCTCGGGTCAGGGGGTGGAGCAGCCCCAGCATTTT. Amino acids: CASSSGQGVEQPQHF.

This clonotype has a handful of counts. The CDR3 reads CASSQIPGHHYEQYF. CDR3 in DNA: TGTGCCAGCAGCCAAATCCCGGGACACCACTACGAGCAGTACTTC. The chain couples TRBV5-5 to TRBJ2-7; TRBD1 might be the D (6 bases). Germline V CDR1 and CDR2: SGHKS, YYEKEE (reference sequence). The CDR3 covers 15 residues. V lost 4 bases to trimming and J lost 3 bases, with 17 bases between them.

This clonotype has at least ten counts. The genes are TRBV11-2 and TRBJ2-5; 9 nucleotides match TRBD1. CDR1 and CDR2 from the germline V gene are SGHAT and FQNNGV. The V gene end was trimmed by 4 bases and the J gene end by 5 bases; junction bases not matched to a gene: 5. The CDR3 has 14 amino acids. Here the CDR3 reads CASSSQGAWETQYF. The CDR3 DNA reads TGTGCCAGCAGCTCACAGGGGGCGTGGGAGACCCAGTACTTC.

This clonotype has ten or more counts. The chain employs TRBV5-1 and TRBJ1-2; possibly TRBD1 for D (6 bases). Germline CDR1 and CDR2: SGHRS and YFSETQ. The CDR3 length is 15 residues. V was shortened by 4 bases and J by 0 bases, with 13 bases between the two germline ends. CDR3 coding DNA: TGCGCCAGCAGCCCCGGGGGGGCCGCTAACTATGGCTACACCTTC. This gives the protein CASSPGGAANYGYTF.

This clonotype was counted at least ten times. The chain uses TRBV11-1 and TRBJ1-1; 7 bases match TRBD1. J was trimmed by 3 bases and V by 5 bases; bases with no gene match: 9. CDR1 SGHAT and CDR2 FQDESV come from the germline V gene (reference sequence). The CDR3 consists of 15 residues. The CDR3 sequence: CASSNDRVGDTEAFF. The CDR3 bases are TGTGCCAGCAGCAATGACAGGGTCGGAGACACTGAAGCTTTCTTT.

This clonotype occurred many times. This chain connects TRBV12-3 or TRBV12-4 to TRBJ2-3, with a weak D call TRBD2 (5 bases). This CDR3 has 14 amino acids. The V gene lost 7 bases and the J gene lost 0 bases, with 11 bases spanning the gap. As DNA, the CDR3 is TGTGCCAGCACTCTAGGGAGTAGCACAGATACGCAGTATTTT. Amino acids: CASTLGSSTDTQYF.

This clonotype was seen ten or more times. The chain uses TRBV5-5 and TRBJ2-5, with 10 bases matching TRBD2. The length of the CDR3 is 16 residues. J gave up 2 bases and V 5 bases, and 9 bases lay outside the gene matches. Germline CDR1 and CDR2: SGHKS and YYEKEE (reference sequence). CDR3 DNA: TGTGCCAGCAGGAGGACTAGCGGTGACAGGCAAGAGACCCAGTACTTC. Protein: CASRRTSGDRQETQYF.

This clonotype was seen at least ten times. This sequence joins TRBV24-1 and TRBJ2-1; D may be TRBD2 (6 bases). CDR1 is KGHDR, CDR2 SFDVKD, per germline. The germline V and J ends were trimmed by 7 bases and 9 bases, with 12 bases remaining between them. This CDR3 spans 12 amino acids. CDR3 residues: CATREGEGEQFF. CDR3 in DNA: TGTGCCACCAGGGAGGGCGAGGGTGAGCAGTTCTTC.

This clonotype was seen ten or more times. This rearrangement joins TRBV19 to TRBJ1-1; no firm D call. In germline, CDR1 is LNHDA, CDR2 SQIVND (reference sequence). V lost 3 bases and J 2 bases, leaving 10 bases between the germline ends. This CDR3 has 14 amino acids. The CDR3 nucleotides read TGTGCCAGTAGTATTTCGGACGGAAACACTGAAGCTTTCTTT. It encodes CASSISDGNTEAFF.